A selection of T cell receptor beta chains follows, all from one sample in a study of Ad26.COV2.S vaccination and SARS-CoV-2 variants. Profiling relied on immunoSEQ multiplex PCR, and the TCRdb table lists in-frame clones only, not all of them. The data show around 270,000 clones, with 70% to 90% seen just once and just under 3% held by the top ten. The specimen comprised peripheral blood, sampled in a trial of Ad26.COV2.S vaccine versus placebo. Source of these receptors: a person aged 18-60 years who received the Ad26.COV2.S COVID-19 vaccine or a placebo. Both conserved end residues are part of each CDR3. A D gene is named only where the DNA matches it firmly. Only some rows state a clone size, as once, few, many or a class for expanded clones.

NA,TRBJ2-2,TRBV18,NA,TGTGCCAGCTCACCGGATTACACCGGGGAGCTGTTTTTT,CASSPDYTGELFF
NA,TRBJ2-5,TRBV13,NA,TGTGCCAGCAGCTTGGAGGGCTTGGAGACCCAGTACTTC,CASSLEGLETQYF
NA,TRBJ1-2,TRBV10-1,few,TGCGCCAGCAGTGAGGGACCCGGGGATGGCTACACCTTC,CASSEGPGDGYTF
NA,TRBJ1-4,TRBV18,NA,TGTGCCAGCTCACTACAGGAACTTAATGAAAAACTGTTTTTT,CASSLQELNEKLFF
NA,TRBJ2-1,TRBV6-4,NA,TGTGCCAGCAGTTCCAGCCGGGGCGGGGATTACAATGAGCAGTTCTTC,CASSSSRGGDYNEQFF
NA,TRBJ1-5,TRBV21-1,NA,TGTGCCAGCAGCAAAGCTCCACAGCCCCAGCATTTT,CASSKAPQPQHF
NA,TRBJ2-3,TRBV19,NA,TGTGCCAGTAGTATAGGACAATTGCTAGTCGCAGATACGCAGTATTTT,CASSIGQLLVADTQYF
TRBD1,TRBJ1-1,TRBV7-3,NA,TGTGCCAGCAGCCCGGGGACAGCGAGCACTGAAGCTTTCTTT,CASSPGTASTEAFF
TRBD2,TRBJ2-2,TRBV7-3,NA,TGTGCCAGCAGCTTAACGCCGGGACTAGCGGGGTCGAACACCGGGGAGCTGTTTTTT,CASSLTPGLAGSNTGELFF
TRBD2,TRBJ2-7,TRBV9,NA,TGTGCCAGCAGCGTAGCTTCGCCCCCTGAGCGGGGGGGCTCCTACGAGCAGTACTTC,CASSVASPPERGGSYEQYF
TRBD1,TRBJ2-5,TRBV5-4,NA,TGTGCCAGCAGCTTGGTAGGACAGGAGGTAGAGACCCAGTACTTC,CASSLVGQEVETQYF
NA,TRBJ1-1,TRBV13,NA,TGTGCCAGCAGCTTGTTGGGGGGTGAAGCTTTCTTT,CASSLLGGEAFF
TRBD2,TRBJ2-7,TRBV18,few,TGTGCCAGCTCACCGTCTAGCGGGGGGTCGAGCTCCTACGAGCAGTACTTC,CASSPSSGGSSSYEQYF
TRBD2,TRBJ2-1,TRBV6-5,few,TGTGCCAGCAGTTACTCGGGGACTAGCGGGAAAATGGGGCAGTTCTTC,CASSYSGTSGKMGQFF
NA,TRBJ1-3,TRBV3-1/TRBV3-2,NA,TGTGCCAGCAGCCCACACACACCGGGCCCTAGAGGAAACACCATATATTTT,CASSPHTPGPRGNTIYF
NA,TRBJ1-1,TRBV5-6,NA,TGTGCCAGCAGCGTAGGGGAGTATGACACTGAAGCTTTCTTT,CASSVGEYDTEAFF
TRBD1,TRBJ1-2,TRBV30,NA,TGTGCCTGGAGTGGGGGCACAGGGGGTGGCTACACCTTC,CAWSGGTGGGYTF
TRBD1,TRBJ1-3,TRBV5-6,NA,TGTGCCAGCAGCTGGACAGGAAACGGAGGAAACACCATATATTTT,CASSWTGNGGNTIYF
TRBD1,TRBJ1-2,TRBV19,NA,TGTGCCAGTAGTCTACACCGGGACAGGGGATATGGCTACACCTTC,CASSLHRDRGYGYTF
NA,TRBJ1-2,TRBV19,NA,TGTGCCAGTAGTAGGCTTGGCTATGGCTACACCTTC,CASSRLGYGYTF
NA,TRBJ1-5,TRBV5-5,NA,TGTGCCAGCAGCTTGGGGTCGGTAGGAATTTATAGCAATCAGCCCCAGCATTTT,CASSLGSVGIYSNQPQHF
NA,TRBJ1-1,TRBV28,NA,TGTGCCAGCAGTTTATTGGCGCTGGACTTTGGCGGGAAAGAGAACACTGAAGCTTTCTTT,CASSLLALDFGGKENTEAFF
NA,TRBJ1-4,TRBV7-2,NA,TGTGCCAGCAGCTCAACAGGGTGGGCTAATGAAAAACTGTTTTTT,CASSSTGWANEKLFF
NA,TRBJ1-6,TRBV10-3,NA,TGTGCCATCAGCGCATCCTATAATTCACCCCTCCACTTT,CAISASYNSPLHF
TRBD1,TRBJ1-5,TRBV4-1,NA,TGCGCCAGCAGCTCTTCCGGGACAGGAAATCAGCCCCAGCATTTT,CASSSSGTGNQPQHF
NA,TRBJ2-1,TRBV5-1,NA,TGCGCCAGCAGTCAGGGACTTAAGACCTCTGGGAATGAGCAGTTCTTC,CASSQGLKTSGNEQFF
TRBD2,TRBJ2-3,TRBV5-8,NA,TGTGCCAGCAGCGGCGGGAGTGCTGCAGATACGCAGTATTTT,CASSGGSAADTQYF
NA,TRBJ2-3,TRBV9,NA,TGTGCCAGCAGCGTCTCCGGGACTGGGGGCACAGATACGCAGTATTTT,CASSVSGTGGTDTQYF
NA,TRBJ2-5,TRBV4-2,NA,TGTGCCAGCAGCCAAGGGACCCCAGAAGAGACCCAGTACTTC,CASSQGTPEETQYF
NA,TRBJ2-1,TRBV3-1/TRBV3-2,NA,TGTGCCAGCAGCCAGGGGGTCTCCTACAATGAGCAGTTCTTC,CASSQGVSYNEQFF
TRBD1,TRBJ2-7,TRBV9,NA,TGTGCCAGCAGCGTAGGAGGGACAGGGAGGGAGCAGTACTTC,CASSVGGTGREQYF
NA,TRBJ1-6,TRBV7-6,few,TGTGCCAGCAGCCTCGCGCCGAATTCACCCCTCCACTTT,CASSLAPNSPLHF
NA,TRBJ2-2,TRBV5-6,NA,TGTGCCAGCAGCTTGGGGGTAGCCGGGGAGCTGTTTTTT,CASSLGVAGELFF
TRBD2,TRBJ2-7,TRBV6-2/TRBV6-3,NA,TGTGCCAGCAGTTACGCTAGCGGGGGGACATCGAGCTCCTACGAGCAGTACTTC,CASSYASGGTSSSYEQYF
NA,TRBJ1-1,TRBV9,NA,TGTGCCAGCAGCGTAGGGGGAGGGATGAACACTGAAGCTTTCTTT,CASSVGGGMNTEAFF
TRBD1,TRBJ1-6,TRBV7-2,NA,TGTGCCAGCAGCTCCCGACAGGGGTTACCCCTCCACTTT,CASSSRQGLPLHF
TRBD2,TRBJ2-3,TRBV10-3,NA,TGTGCCATCAGTGACGTCCCGGGACTAGCGGGAGGAGGGTCTAGCACAGATACGCAGTATTTT,CAISDVPGLAGGGSSTDTQYF
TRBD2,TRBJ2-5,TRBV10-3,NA,TGTGCCATCAGTGAGGCGGGAGGGCCGGGAGAGACCCAGTACTTC,CAISEAGGPGETQYF
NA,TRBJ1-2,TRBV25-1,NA,TGTGCCAGCAGTGAAGGGTGGAGCTATGGCTACACCTTC,CASSEGWSYGYTF
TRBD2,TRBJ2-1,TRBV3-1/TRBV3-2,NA,TGTGCCAGCAGCCAACTAGCGGGGGGGAGTGAGCAGTTCTTC,CASSQLAGGSEQFF
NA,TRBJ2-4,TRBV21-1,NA,TGTGCCAGCAGCATTACGACTAGCGGGAGGGCCACAAACATTCAGTACTTC,CASSITTSGRATNIQYF
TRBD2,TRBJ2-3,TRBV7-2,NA,TGTGCCAGCAGCAGGACTAGCGGGAGGGATACGCAGTATTTT,CASSRTSGRDTQYF
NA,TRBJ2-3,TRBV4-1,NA,TGCGCCAGCAGCCAACTTTATCGGGGAAGGTCAGATACGCAGTATTTT,CASSQLYRGRSDTQYF
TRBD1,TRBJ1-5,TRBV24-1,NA,TGTGCCACCAGTGATAAGGGACAGGGGGCGTTTTCTCAGCCCCAGCATTTT,CATSDKGQGAFSQPQHF
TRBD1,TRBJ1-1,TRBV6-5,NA,TGTGCCAGCACACGCAGTACAGGGGTCGCTTTCTTT,CASTRSTGVAFF
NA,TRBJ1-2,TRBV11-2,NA,TGTGCCATCCTGGACGGGGATGGCTACACCTTC,CAILDGDGYTF
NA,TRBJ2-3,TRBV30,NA,TGTGCCTGGAGGTCTCTGGCGGATACGCAGTATTTT,CAWRSLADTQYF
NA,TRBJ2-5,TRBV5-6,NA,TGTGCCAGCAGCCACCCCGGGGCCGTAGGGGGGACCCAGTACTTC,CASSHPGAVGGTQYF
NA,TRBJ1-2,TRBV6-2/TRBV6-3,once,TGTGCCAGCAGTGTCCTGGGCGGAGGTCATGGCTACACCTTC,CASSVLGGGHGYTF
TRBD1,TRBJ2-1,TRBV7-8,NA,TGTGCCAGCGCCCGCCCCGGGACAGTGGTCAGTGAGCAGTTCTTC,CASARPGTVVSEQFF
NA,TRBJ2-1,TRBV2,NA,TGTGCCAGCAGTGGCCTGAGGTTAGAGGTCTACCACAATGAGCAGTTCTTC,CASSGLRLEVYHNEQFF
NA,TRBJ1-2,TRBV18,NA,TGTGCCAGCTCACCACTCGAGGGGGATGGCTACACCTTC,CASSPLEGDGYTF
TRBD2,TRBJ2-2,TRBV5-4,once,TGTGCCAGCAGCTTGGCCGGCGGGGGCGGGGGGCACCCCGGGGAGCTGTTTTTT,CASSLAGGGGGHPGELFF
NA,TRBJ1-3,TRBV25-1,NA,TGTGCCAGCAGTGATCAGGGTCTTAGGAACACCATATATTTT,CASSDQGLRNTIYF
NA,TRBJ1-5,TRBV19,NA,TGTGCCAGTAGTATCTATACGGGATATCAGCCCCAGCATTTT,CASSIYTGYQPQHF
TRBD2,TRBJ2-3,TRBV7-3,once,TGTGCCAGCGCAACCGGGACTAGCGGTGGGGATACGCAGTATTTT,CASATGTSGGDTQYF
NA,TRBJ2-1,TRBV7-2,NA,TGTGCCAGCAGCCTCCGCGGGATATATGAGCAGTTCTTC,CASSLRGIYEQFF
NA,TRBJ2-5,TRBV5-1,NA,TGCGCCAGCTGGAAGGGTGCAGGGGAAGGAAAGACCCAGTACTTC,CASWKGAGEGKTQYF
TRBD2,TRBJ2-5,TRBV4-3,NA,TGCGCCAGCAGCCAAGGGGAGGGGAATGGAGAGACCCAGTACTTC,CASSQGEGNGETQYF